Sequencing of this T cell receptor (beta chain) was carried out in a study of blood T cell repertoires in COVID-19 (dated by TCRdb to the early 2020s). As for the study more broadly: Collaborator samples came from the United States, Italy and Spain and covered acute and convalescent phases of COVID-19. The prospective study material was composed of cDNA or gDNA derived from T cells, B-cell-depleted T cells, or PBMCs. Deeply sampled blood TCRbeta repertoires from subjects exposed to, actively infected with, or recovered from COVID-19 were included in the dataset. The repertoires were made available in a free public database intended to serve as a resource for research on the immune response to SARS-CoV-2. Samples came from the ongoing ImmuneRACE study (first 160 participants) plus 1,254 subjects from 6 global collaborators. A de-identified subject ID, COVID-19 status, age in years and sex were almost always included in the sample metadata. Where available, HLA class I and class II types were taken from metadata supplied by the sample provider and were not determined by assay-based typing. The full study reports these points: Clinical and demographic metadata were provided uncurated, with the amount varying by source and participant.

TCRbeta CDR3 regions were amplified from genomic DNA by means of the immunoSEQ Assay, a bias-controlled multiplex PCR. The paper's data handling went like this. Within the assay, amplification of reference gene primers was used to estimate how many nucleated cells each sample contained. To quantify the absolute abundance of each unique TCRbeta CDR3 rearrangement, sequence reads were collapsed and filtered. For each sample, productive Simpson clonality was calculated as the square root of Simpson's diversity index over productive rearrangements. Drawn from immuneACCESS, this table holds only the in-frame rearrangements with V and J called that TCRdb kept. Clones are partly lost; checked studies trace under half to an unresolved V gene and leave the rest unexplained. Clone size and the V and J calls come from that table; the DNA yielded D and trimming. The sample yields around 190,000 clones; around 79% were counted once. Clones ranked in the top ten supply nearly 6% of the sample.

Deletion took 0 bases off V and 2 bases off J, with a span of 14 bases between the germline ends. Its CDR3 holds 16 amino acids, cysteine through phenylalanine. Only the CDR3 region is kept as DNA, spanning 48 bases read in frame from base 1. CDR1 and CDR2 are drawn from the germline V gene: SGDLS, YYNGEE. At one collaborating source in Seattle, patients were enrolled during active infection and were followed longitudinally through the course of disease. Each collaborating institution followed its own protocols to collect whole blood in K2EDTA tubes. For TCRbeta analysis, collaborators shipped samples as frozen whole blood, isolated PBMCs, or DNA extracted from either of those sample types. As regards this clone: What antigen it recognizes has not been identified. The input lacks base qualities; no much larger clone sits a single base away.

The chain employs TRBV9 and TRBJ1-2, with TRBD1 tentatively as D gene (5 bases match). Sequenced input: peripheral blood. The clonotype comes from a middle-aged woman with COVID-19, enrolled during active disease. The base sequence is TGTGCCAGCAGCGTAGTGGGGGGAGCGGTGAACTATGGCTACACCTTC. Its protein reads: CASSVVGGAVNYGYTF.